This record concerns one T cell receptor (beta chain) sequence. Antigen: not known. Possible read error: a much larger clone is one base away. The CDR3 length is 15 residues. Germline V gene lookup returns CDR1 LGHDT and CDR2 YNNKEL (reference sequence). The data stem from a study of human T cells and chemical hapten exposure. Study-wide results and caveats: It was expanded TCRs that formed significantly more large CDR3 similarity clusters than controls did.

The library labeled individual cDNA molecules by adding unique molecular identifiers to them. TCRdb reanalysed the RACE reads using MiXCR and keeps one entry per CDR3 protein. The sample records about 71,000 distinct CDR3 sequences, 9.8% being singletons. Time point given: patch test 1, 2 weeks after DPC sensitization. Treatment of the sample: therapeutic diphenylcyclopropenone sensitization with weekly scalp DPC. Here the sequenced sample was whole blood, taken in connection with sensitization to the hapten diphenylcyclopropenone (DPC). The clonotype comes from a woman between 40 and 55 years old with alopecia areata. Some clones in this sample may be carry-over from other donors' samples. The chain has TRBV3-1 and TRBJ1-1; 9 bases agree with TRBD1. This chain's CDR3 is CASSQNRGLGTEACF. The CDR3, as DNA: TGTGCCAGCAGCCAGAACAGGGGGCTGGGTACTGAAGCTTGCTTT.